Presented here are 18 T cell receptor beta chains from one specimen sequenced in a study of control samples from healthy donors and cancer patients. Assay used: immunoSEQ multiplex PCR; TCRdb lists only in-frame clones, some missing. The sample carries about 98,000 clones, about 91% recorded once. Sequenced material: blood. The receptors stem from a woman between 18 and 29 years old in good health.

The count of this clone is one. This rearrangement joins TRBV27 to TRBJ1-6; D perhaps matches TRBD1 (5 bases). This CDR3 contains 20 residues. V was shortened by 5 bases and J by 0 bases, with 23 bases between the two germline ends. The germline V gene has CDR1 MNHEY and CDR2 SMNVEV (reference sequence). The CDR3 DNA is TGTGCCAGCAGTACACTGAGGGGCCCAGGACGAAGCTCCTATAATTCACCCCTCCACTTT. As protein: CASSTLRGPGRSSYNSPLHF.

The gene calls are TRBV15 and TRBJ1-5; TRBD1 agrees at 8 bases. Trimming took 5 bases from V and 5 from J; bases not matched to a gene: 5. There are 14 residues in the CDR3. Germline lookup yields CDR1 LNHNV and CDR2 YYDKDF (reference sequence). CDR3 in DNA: TGTGCCACCAGCTGGGAGACAGGGGATCAGCCCCAGCATTTT. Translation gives CATSWETGDQPQHF.

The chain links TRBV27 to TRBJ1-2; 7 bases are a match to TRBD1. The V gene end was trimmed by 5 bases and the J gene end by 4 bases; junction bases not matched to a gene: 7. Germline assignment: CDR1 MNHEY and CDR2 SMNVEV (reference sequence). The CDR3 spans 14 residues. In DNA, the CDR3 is TGTGCCAGCAGTCCCGGCGGGGACAGCTATGGCTACACCTTC. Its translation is CASSPGGDSYGYTF.

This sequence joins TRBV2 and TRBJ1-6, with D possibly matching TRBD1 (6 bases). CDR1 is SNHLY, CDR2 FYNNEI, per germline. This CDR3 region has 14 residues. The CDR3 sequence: CACAPGQINSPLHF. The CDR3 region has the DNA TGTGCATGTGCTCCGGGACAAATTAATTCACCCCTCCACTTT.

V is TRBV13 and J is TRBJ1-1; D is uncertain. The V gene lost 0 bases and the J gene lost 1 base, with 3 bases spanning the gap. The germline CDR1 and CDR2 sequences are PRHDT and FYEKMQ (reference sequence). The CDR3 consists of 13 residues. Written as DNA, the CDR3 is TGTGCCAGCAGCTTAGGACAGAACACTGAAGCTTTCTTT. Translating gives CASSLGQNTEAFF.

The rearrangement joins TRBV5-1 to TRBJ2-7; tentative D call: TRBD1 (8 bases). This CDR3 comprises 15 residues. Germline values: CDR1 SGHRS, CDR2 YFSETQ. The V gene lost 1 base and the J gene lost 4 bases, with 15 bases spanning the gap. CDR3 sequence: CASSLTGGDQYEQYF. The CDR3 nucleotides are TGCGCCAGCAGCTTGACAGGGGGGGATCAATACGAGCAGTACTTC.

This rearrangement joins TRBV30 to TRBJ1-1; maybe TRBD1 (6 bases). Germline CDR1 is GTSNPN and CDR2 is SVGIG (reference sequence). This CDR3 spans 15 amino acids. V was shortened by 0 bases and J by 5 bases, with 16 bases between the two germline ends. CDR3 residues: CAWSVRLGGGTEAFF. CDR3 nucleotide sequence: TGTGCCTGGAGTGTACGACTAGGGGGGGGGACTGAAGCTTTCTTT.

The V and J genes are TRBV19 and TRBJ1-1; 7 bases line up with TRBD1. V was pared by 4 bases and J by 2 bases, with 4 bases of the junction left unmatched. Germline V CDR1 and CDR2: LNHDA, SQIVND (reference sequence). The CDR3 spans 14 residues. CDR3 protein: CASSTTGANTEAFF. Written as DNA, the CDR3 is TGTGCCAGTAGTACTACAGGGGCCAACACTGAAGCTTTCTTT.

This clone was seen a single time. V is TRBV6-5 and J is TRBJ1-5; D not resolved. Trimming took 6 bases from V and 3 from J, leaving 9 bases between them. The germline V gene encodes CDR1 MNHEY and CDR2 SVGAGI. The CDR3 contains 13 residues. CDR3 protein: CASRNDLNQPQHF. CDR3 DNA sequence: TGTGCCAGCAGAAACGACCTCAATCAGCCCCAGCATTTT.

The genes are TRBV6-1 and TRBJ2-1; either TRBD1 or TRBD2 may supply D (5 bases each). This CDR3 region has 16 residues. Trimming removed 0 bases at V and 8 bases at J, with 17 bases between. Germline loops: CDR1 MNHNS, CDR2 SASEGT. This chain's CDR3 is CASSEAWGSPSYEQFF. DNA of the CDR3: TGTGCCAGCAGTGAAGCCTGGGGGTCCCCCTCTTATGAGCAGTTCTTC.

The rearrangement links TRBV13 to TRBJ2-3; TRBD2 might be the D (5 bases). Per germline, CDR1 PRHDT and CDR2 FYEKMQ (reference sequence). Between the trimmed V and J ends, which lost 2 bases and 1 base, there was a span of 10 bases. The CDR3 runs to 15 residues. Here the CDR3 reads CASSLTLAGTDTQYF. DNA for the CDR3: TGTGCCAGCAGCTTAACCCTAGCTGGCACAGATACGCAGTATTTT.

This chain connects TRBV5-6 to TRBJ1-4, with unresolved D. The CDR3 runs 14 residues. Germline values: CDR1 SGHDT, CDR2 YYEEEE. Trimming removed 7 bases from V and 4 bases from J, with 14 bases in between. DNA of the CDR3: TGTGCCAGCCATCTCGGTCCCTATAATGAAAAACTGTTTTTT. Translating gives CASHLGPYNEKLFF.

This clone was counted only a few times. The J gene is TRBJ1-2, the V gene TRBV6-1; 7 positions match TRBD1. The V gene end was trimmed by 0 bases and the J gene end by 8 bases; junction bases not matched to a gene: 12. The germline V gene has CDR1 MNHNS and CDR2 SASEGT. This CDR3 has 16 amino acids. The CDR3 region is CASSEAPDRPSGGYTF. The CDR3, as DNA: TGTGCCAGCAGTGAAGCACCGGACAGGCCATCGGGAGGCTACACCTTC.

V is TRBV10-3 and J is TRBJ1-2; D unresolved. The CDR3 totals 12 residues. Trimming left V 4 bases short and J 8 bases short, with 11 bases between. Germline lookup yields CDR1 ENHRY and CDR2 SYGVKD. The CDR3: CAISVVGEGYTF. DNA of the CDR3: TGTGCCATCAGTGTCGTCGGGGAGGGCTACACCTTC.

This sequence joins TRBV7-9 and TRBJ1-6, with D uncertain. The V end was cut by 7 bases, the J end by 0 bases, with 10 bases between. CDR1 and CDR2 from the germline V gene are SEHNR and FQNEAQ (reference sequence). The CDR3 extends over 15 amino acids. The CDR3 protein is CASTAQSSYNSPLHF. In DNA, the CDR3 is TGTGCCAGCACCGCACAGAGCTCCTATAATTCACCCCTCCACTTT.

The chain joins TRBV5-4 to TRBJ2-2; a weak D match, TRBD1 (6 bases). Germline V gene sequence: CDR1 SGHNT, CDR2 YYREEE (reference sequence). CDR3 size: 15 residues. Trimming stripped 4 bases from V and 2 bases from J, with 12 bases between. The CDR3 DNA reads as TGTGCCAGCAGCCCCCCCAGGGGCAACACCGGGGAGCTGTTTTTT. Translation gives CASSPPRGNTGELFF. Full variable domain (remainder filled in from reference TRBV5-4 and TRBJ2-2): ETGVTQSPTHLIKTRGQQVTLRCSSQSGHNTVSWYQQALGQGPQFIFQYYREEENGRGNFPPRFSGLQFPNYSSELNVNALELDDSALYLCASSPPRGNTGELFFGEGSRLTVL.

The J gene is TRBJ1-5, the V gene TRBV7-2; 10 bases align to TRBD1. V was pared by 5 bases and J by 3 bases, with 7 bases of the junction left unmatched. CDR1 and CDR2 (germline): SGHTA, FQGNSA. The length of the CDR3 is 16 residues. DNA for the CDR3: TGTGCCAGCAGCGAAAAGACAGGGGGCGTCAATCAGCCCCAGCATTTT. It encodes CASSEKTGGVNQPQHF.

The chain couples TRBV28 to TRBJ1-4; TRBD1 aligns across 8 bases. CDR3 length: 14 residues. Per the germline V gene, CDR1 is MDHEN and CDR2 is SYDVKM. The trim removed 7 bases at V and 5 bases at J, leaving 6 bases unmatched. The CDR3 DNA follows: TGTGCCAGCATAGGGGGACAGGAAAATGAAAAACTGTTTTTT. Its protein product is CASIGGQENEKLFF. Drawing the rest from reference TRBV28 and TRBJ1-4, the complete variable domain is DVKVTQSSRYLVKRTGEKVFLECVQDMDHENMFWYRQDPGLGLRLIYFSYDVKMKEKGDIPEGYSVSREKKERFSLILESASTNQTSMYLCASIGGQENEKLFFGSGTQLSVL.